The rows below give T cell receptor beta chains drawn from one sample of a study of neoadjuvant anti-PD-1 for oral cavity cancer. Clones were sequenced by immunoSEQ multiplex PCR, and TCRdb holds only the in-frame ones, with some missing. The sample has 55,000 to 75,000 clones, 70% to 90% seen once. The sequencing here drew on PBMCs, taken after nivolumab (anti-PD-1) treatment. All receptors derive from a person aged 35 to 85 with oral cavity squamous cell carcinoma. Each CDR3 is given without its conserved first and last residue. The order of the fields is CDR3 length, V gene, J gene, CDR3 protein.

>15|TRBV5-1|TRBJ2-3
ASSLGLAGSTTDTQY
>12|TRBV14|TRBJ2-5
ASSPWTAWETQY
>13|TRBV5-1|TRBJ1-3
ASSLGGLSGNTIY
>14|TRBV5-4|TRBJ1-3
ASSLQPGDSGNTIY
>11|TRBV5-1|TRBJ1-2
ASSLAGGYGYT
>14|TRBV9|TRBJ1-2
ASSVGGEPQIYGYT
>12|TRBV5-4|TRBJ1-2
ASSFPGQGHGYT
>13|TRBV7-8|TRBJ1-2
ASSHLRDKHYGYT
>12|TRBV7-3|TRBJ2-1
ASSRTGVYNEQF
>13|TRBV9|TRBJ1-5
ASSVDGAGNQPQH
>10|TRBV6-1|TRBJ1-2
ASKTTNYGYT
>13|TRBV25-1|TRBJ1-3
ASSPRGGRGNTIY
>11|TRBV5-6|TRBJ1-1
ASSLISDTEAF
>12|TRBV7-9|TRBJ2-1
AVGTSGAYNEQF
>11|TRBV4-2|TRBJ2-1
ASSPRRGNEQF
>11|TRBV5-1|TRBJ1-1
ASSRWTNTEAF
>12|TRBV9|TRBJ2-7
ASSVGVGPNEQY
>11|TRBV10-1|TRBJ2-2
ASSTQGTGELF
>13|TRBV9|TRBJ2-3
ASSVEVGWGDTQY
>13|TRBV9|TRBJ1-2
ASSETTGLGHGYT
>12|TRBV7-8|TRBJ1-2
ASSLGRGLYGYT
>11|TRBV18|TRBJ2-7
ASSPTPAYEQY
>15|TRBV4-1|TRBJ1-1
ASSRTPGQPMNTEAF
>11|TRBV29-1|TRBJ2-7
SVGQAEPYEQY
>9|TRBV7-9|TRBJ2-7
ASSINYEQY
>14|TRBV7-3|TRBJ2-1
ASSLSMGQGGNEQF
>15|TRBV6-4|TRBJ2-1
ASSDSGVAAVYNEQF
>12|TRBV5-8|TRBJ1-5
ASVYGRSNQPQH
>13|TRBV10-1|TRBJ1-2
ASSFPGQGFYGYT
>15|TRBV5-1|TRBJ2-1
ASSLPLTRARDNEQF
>11|TRBV5-1|TRBJ1-2
ASSLAGGYGYT
>13|TRBV9|TRBJ2-2
ASSTGTPNTGELF
>12|TRBV7-9|TRBJ2-6
ASSFSEGFWVLT
>12|TRBV5-6|TRBJ2-1
ASRVAGGSNEQF
>12|TRBV5-1|TRBJ1-1
ASSTSGTFTEAF
>11|TRBV18|TRBJ1-5
ASSGQSNQPQH
>12|TRBV28|TRBJ1-2
ASIGGGAGYGYT
>13|TRBV13|TRBJ1-4
ASRLRQTSNEKLF
>13|TRBV9|TRBJ2-7
ASSVVPSGYYEQY
>12|TRBV6-5|TRBJ1-5
ASSRRDRKGPQH
>13|TRBV19|TRBJ2-5
ASSTGQGFQETQY
>14|TRBV7-3|TRBJ2-2
ASTLSGGTNTGELF
>12|TRBV27|TRBJ2-5
ASSLTLNQETQY
>11|TRBV10-1|TRBJ2-5
ASSPGQLETQY
>13|TRBV4-1|TRBJ1-1
ASSRLLRAERQAF
>13|TRBV5-1|TRBJ1-2
ASSLVSDRENGYT
>16|TRBV19|TRBJ1-1
ASSIDAETGWMNTEAF